Following are 7 T cell receptor beta chains from one sample sequenced in a study of T cell changes during pregnancy in multiple sclerosis. TCRdb keeps only in-frame clones here, not all; method: immunoSEQ multiplex PCR. The data contain around 57,000 clones, 91% of them singletons. This sample comprised peripheral blood, obtained in the third trimester of pregnancy. These receptors were collected from a female donor in good health, enrolled as a control in a pregnancy study.

CDR3 residues: CASSELAGEVNEQFF. CDR3 in DNA: TGTGCCAGCAGCGAACTAGCGGGAGAGGTGAATGAGCAGTTCTTC. The J gene is TRBJ2-1, the V gene TRBV6-1; TRBD2 matches 11 bases. There are 15 residues in the CDR3. After removal of 6 bases from V and 7 bases from J, the junction contained 8 bases not matched to a gene. From germline, CDR1 is MNHNS and CDR2 SASEGT.

The chain carries TRBV7-2 and TRBJ2-3; possible D gene TRBD2, 6 bases. Trimming shortened V by 3 bases and J by 6 bases, and 13 bases separated the two germline ends. This CDR3 is 14 amino acids long. CDR1 is SGHTA and CDR2 is FQGNSA in the germline V gene. For the CDR3, the DNA is TGTGCCAGCAGCTTTTGGGGGGATCGGGATACGCAGTATTTT. It encodes CASSFWGDRDTQYF. Full variable domain (outside the CDR3, taken from reference TRBV7-2 and TRBJ2-3): GAGVSQSPSNKVTEKGKDVELRCDPISGHTALYWYRQSLGQGLEFLIYFQGNSAPDKSGLPSDRFSAERTGGSVSTLTIQRTQQEDSAVYLCASSFWGDRDTQYFGPGTRLTVL.

The chain couples TRBV5-8 to TRBJ2-3; tentatively, D is TRBD1 (6 bases). Germline CDR1 SGHTS, CDR2 YDEGEE. The ends were cut back, 0 bases at V and 1 base at J, with 9 bases in the middle. The CDR3 spans 15 residues. DNA for the CDR3: TGTGCCAGCAGCTTGGGGGGGCAGGGCACAGATACGCAGTATTTT. Its translation is CASSLGGQGTDTQYF.

The V and J genes are TRBV28 and TRBJ1-5, with TRBD1 matching 10 bases. Germline V CDR1 and CDR2: MDHEN, SYDVKM. This CDR3 region has 17 residues. V was clipped by 6 bases and J by 6 bases; unmatched bases: 14. Here the CDR3 reads CASRTTGGPQRSQPQHF. The CDR3 region has the DNA TGTGCCAGCAGGACGACAGGGGGCCCTCAAAGGAGTCAGCCCCAGCATTTT.

The V and J genes are TRBV11-3 and TRBJ2-1; 8 nucleotides align to TRBD2. Losses at the gene ends were 3 bases for V and 10 bases for J; bases not matched to a gene: 8. Looked up from germline, CDR1 is SGHNT and CDR2 is YENEEA. This CDR3 has 14 amino acids. The DNA of the CDR3 is TGTGCCAGCAGCTTGGGGGGCCCTAGCGGGGAGCAGTTCTTC. This translates into CASSLGGPSGEQFF.

The chain uses TRBV25-1 and TRBJ2-7; TRBD2 matches 8 bases. The germline gives CDR1 MGHDK, CDR2 SYGVNS. V lost 3 bases, J lost 5 bases, and 12 bases stayed unmatched. This CDR3 comprises 16 residues. The CDR3 protein is CASSDHPGRGGNEQYF. The CDR3 DNA sequence: TGTGCCAGCAGTGACCACCCCGGACGGGGGGGAAACGAGCAGTACTTC.

The chain carries TRBV29-1 and TRBJ1-2; unclear D gene. Germline CDR1 SQVTM, CDR2 ANQGSEA. The CDR3 consists of 16 residues. V gave up 0 bases and J gave up 0 bases, with 14 bases separating them. CDR3 bases: TGCAGCGTTGAAGAAGAATCTGGAGGGCCTAACTATGGCTACACCTTC. Residues: CSVEEESGGPNYGYTF. Complete variable domain (other parts from reference TRBV29-1 and TRBJ1-2): SAVISQKPSRDICQRGTSLTIQCQVDSQVTMMFWYRQQPGQSLTLIATANQGSEATYESGFVIDKFPISRPNLTFSTLTVSNMSPEDSSIYLCSVEEESGGPNYGYTFGSGTRLTVV.